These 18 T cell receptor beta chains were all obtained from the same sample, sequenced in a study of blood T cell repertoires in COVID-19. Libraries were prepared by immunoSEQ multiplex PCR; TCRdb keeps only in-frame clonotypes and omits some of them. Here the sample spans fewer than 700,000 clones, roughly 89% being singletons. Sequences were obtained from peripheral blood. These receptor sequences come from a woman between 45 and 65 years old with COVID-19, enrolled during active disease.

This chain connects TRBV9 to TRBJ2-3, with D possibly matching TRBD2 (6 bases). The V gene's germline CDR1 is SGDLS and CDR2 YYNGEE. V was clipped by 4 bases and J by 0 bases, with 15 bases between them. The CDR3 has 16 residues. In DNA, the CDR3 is TGTGCCAGCAGCCCCCTTGGCGGGGCCAGCACAGATACGCAGTATTTT. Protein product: CASSPLGGASTDTQYF.

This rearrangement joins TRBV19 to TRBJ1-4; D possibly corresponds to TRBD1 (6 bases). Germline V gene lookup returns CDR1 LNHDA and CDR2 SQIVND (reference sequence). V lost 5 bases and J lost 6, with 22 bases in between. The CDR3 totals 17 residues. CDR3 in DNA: TGTGCCAGTAGTTCCCTAAGGCAGGGGTCCGGACATGAAAAACTGTTTTTT. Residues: CASSSLRQGSGHEKLFF.

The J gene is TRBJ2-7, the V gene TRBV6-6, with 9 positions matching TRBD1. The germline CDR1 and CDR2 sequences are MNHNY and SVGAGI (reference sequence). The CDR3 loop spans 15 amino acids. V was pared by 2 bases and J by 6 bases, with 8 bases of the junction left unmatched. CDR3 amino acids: CASSYGGQGRGEQYF. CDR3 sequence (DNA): TGTGCCAGCAGTTACGGGGGACAGGGACGGGGCGAGCAGTACTTC.

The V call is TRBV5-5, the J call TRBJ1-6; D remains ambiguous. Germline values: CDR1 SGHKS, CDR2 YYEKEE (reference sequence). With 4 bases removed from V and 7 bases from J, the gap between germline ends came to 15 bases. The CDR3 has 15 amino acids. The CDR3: CASSPRPEQNSPLHF. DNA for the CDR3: TGTGCCAGCAGCCCCCGGCCCGAACAGAATTCACCCCTCCACTTT.

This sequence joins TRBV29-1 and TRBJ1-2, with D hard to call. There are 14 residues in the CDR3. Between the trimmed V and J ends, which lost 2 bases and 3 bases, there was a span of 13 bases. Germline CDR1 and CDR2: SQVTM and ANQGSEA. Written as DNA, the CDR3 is TGCAGCGTTGAAAAGACATCTACCCACTATGGCTACACCTTC. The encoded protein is CSVEKTSTHYGYTF.

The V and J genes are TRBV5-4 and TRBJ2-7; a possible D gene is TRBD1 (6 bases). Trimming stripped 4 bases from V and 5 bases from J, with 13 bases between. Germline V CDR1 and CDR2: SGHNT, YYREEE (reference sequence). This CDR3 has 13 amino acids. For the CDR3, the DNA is TGTGCCAGCAGCCCAGGGGTAGGAGACGAGCAGTACTTC. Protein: CASSPGVGDEQYF.

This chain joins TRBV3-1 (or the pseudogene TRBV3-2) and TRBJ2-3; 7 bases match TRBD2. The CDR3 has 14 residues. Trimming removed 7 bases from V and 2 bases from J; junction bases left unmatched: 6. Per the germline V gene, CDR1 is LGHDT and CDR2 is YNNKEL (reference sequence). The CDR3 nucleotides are TGTGCCAGCACTTCTAGCGGATCCACAGATACGCAGTATTTT. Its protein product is CASTSSGSTDTQYF.

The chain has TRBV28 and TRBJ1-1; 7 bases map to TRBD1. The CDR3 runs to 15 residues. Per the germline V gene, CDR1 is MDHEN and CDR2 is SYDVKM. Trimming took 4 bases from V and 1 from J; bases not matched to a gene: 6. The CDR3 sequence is CASSYQGQRNTEAFF. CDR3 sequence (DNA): TGTGCCAGCAGTTATCAGGGACAGAGGAACACTGAAGCTTTCTTT.

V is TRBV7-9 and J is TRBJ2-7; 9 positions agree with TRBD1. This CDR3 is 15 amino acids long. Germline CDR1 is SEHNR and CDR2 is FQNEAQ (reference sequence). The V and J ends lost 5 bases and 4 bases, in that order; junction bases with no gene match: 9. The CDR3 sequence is CASSTPGQGQYEQYF. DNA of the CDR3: TGTGCCAGCAGCACTCCGGGACAGGGACAATACGAGCAGTACTTC.

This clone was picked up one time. CDR3 region: CASSLALGSWASGTSLGNEQFF. CDR3 in DNA: TGTGCCAGCAGCTTAGCGCTCGGGTCGTGGGCTAGCGGGACTTCCCTGGGGAATGAGCAGTTCTTC. V and J are TRBV7-8 and TRBJ2-1, with 9 bases fitting TRBD2. The CDR3 contains 22 residues. The germline V gene encodes CDR1 SGHVS and CDR2 FQNEAQ. The trim removed 0 bases at V and 7 bases at J, leaving 25 bases unmatched.

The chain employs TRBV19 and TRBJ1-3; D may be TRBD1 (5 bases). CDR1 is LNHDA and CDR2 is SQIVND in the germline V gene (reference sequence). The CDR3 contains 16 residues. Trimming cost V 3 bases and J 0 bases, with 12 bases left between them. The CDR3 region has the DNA TGTGCCAGTAGTATGGGCACGGGGGTCTCTGGAAACACCATATATTTT. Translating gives CASSMGTGVSGNTIYF.

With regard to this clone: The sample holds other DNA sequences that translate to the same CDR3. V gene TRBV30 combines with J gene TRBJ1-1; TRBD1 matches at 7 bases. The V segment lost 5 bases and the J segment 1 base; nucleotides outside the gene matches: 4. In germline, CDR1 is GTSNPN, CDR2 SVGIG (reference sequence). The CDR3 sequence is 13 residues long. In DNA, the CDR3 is TGTGCCTGGTCGGGACAGCCGAACACTGAAGCTTTCTTT. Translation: CAWSGQPNTEAFF.

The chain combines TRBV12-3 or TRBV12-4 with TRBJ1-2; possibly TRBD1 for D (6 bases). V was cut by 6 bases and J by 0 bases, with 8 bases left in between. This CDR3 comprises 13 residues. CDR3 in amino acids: CASRTGTNYGYTF. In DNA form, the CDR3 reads TGTGCCAGCAGGACAGGAACTAACTATGGCTACACCTTC.

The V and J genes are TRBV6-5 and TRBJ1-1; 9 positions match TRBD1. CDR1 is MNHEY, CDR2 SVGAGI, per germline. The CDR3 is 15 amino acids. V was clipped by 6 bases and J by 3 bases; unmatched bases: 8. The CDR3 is CASRSYRGLYTEAFF. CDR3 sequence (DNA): TGTGCCAGCAGATCATACAGGGGGCTATACACTGAAGCTTTCTTT.

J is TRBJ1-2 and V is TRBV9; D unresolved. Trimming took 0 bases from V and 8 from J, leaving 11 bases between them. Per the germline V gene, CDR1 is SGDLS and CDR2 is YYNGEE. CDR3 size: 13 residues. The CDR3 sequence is CASSVVGVAGYTF. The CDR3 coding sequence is TGTGCCAGCAGCGTAGTTGGGGTAGCGGGCTACACCTTC.

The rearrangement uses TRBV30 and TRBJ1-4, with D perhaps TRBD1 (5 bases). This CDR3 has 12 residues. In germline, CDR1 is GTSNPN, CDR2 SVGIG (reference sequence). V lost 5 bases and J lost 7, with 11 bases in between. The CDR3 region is CAWSAGGEKLFF. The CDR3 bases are TGTGCCTGGTCCGCCGGGGGTGAAAAACTGTTTTTT.

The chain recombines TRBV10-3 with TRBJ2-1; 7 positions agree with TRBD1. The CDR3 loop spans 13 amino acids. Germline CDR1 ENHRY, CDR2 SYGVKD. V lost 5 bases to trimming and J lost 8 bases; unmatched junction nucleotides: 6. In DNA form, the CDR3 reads TGTGCCATCAGTCGGGACAGCTTGGATGAGCAGTTCTTC. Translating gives CAISRDSLDEQFF.

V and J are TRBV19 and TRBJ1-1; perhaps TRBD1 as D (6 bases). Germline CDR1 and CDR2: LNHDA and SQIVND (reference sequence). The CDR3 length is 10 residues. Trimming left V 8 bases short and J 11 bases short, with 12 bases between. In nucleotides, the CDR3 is TGTGCCAGTTGGACCCAGGGGGCTTTCTTT. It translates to CASWTQGAFF.